This TCR beta chain was observed in a study of T cells after yellow fever vaccination. Whole-study results and caveats: Repertoires obtained by FACS sorting could include abundant clonotypes that entered as contaminants from the bulk population. Although most clonotypes did not, a small share appeared in both CD4 and CD8 compartments. Reappearance after the booster was observed for most primary-vaccination clones (roughly 95% CD4, over 70% CD8).

The CDR3 covers 16 residues. With 5 bases removed from V and 0 bases from J, the gap between germline ends came to 14 bases. CDR1 LNHDA and CDR2 SQIVND come from the germline V gene (reference sequence). Template-switching 5'RACE yielded the TCR cDNA; a universal primer site and UMIs were added in the process. TCRdb processed the 5' RACE reads anew with MiXCR; each CDR3 protein has one entry. Seen here are 300,000 to 400,000 distinct CDR3 sequences, 8% to 10% observed once, and the top ten hold roughly 18%. Turning to this clonotype: The antigen remains unidentified.

This sequence joins TRBV19 and TRBJ2-4, with D tentatively TRBD1 (6 bases). Specimen: PBMCs, collected on the day of the first yellow fever vaccination. The receptor comes from a young man who received the YFV17D yellow fever vaccine. The CDR3 sequence is CASSSWDIVAKNIQYF. The CDR3 coding sequence is TGTGCCAGTAGTTCCTGGGACATAGTAGCCAAAAACATTCAGTACTTC.